This T cell receptor beta chain stems from a study of blood T cell repertoires in COVID-19. Study-wide context: Spain, Italy and the United States supplied samples that represented acute and convalescent COVID-19.

Using immunoSEQ multiplex PCR, the repertoire was profiled, and TCRdb retains in-frame clones only, with some absent. The sample lists 200,000 to 250,000 clones, just over 85% seen once, with 3.5% to 4.5% in the top ten. This CDR3 region has 16 residues. Trimming pared 2 bases from V and 1 base from J, leaving 14 bases between. Germline CDR1 reads MNHEY; CDR2 reads SMNVEV (reference sequence). The receptor's source is a man aged 50 to 59 with acute or convalescent COVID-19. J is TRBJ1-2 and V is TRBV27; TRBD1 is a possible D gene (5 bases). Input material: peripheral blood. The CDR3 sequence is CASSLQGEPFNYGYTF. CDR3 DNA sequence: TGTGCCAGCAGTTTACAGGGCGAACCCTTTAACTATGGCTACACCTTC.